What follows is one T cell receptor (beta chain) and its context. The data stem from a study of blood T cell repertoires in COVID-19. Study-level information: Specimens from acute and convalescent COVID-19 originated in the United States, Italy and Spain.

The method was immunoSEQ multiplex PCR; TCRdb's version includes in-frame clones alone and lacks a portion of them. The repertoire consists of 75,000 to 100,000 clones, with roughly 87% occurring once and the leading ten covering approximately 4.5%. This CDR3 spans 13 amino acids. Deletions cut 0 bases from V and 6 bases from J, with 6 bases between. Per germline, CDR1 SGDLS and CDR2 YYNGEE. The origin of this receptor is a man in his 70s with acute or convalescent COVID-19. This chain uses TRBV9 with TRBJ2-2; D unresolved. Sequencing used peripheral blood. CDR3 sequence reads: CASSVGPPGELFF. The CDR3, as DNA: TGTGCCAGCAGCGTAGGGCCCCCCGGGGAGCTGTTTTTT.